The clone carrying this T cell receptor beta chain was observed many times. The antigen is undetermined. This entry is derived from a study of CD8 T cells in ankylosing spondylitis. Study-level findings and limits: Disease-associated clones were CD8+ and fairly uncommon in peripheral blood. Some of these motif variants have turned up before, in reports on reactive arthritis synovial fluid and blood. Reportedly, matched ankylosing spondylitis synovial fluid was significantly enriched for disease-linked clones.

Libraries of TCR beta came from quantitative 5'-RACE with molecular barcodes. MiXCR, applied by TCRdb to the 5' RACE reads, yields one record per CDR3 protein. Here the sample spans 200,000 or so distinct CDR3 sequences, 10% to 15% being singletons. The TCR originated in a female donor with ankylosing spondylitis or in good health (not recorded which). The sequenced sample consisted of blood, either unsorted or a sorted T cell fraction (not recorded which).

CDR3 sequence: CASSYPLQETQYF. CDR3 bases: TGTGCCAGCAGTTACCCCCTTCAAGAGACCCAGTACTTC. The V and J genes are TRBV6-6 and TRBJ2-5; no definite D call. With 2 bases removed from V and 2 bases from J, the gap between germline ends came to 6 bases. This CDR3 has 13 amino acids. Germline V gene lookup returns CDR1 MNHNY and CDR2 SVGAGI (reference sequence).